This TCR beta chain comes out of a study of OX40 agonist ivuxolimab in advanced cancers. Using immunoSEQ multiplex PCR, the repertoire was profiled, and TCRdb retains in-frame clones only, with some absent. The table has about 53,000 clones, 85% to 90% seen once. The clonotype was recovered from an adult with an advanced solid tumor such as melanoma, head and neck, liver or kidney cancer. The material sequenced was CD4+ or CD8+ T cells sorted from blood, taken in a trial of the OX40 agonist ivuxolimab.

CDR3 region: CACTMGLAGAGELFF. Here the CDR3 DNA reads TGTGCCTGTACCATGGGACTAGCGGGCGCCGGGGAGCTGTTTTTT. The rearrangement joins TRBV30 to TRBJ2-2; 12 nucleotides line up with TRBD2. The germline CDR1 and CDR2 sequences are GTSNPN and SVGIG (reference sequence). The V gene end was trimmed by 6 bases and the J gene end by 6 bases; junction bases not matched to a gene: 8. CDR3 length: 15 amino acids.